This is a list of T cell receptor beta chains from one sample in a study of blood T cells in healthy people across ages. A single record per CDR3 protein comes from TCRdb applying MiXCR to the 5' RACE reads. The sample lists 600,000 or so distinct CDR3 sequences; about 30% were seen once. The sequencing input was blood. These receptors all come from a woman older than 75 in good health. The CDR3 runs from the conserved cysteine through the conserved F or W.

j_call v_call cdr3_aa
TRBJ1-2 TRBV5-1 CASSESWGGGRGYTF
TRBJ2-7 TRBV5-1 CASSLAGTDYEQYF
TRBJ2-1 TRBV6-6 CASSQTRFEQFF
TRBJ2-7 TRBV5-1 CASSPAAGEYVQYF
TRBJ1-4 TRBV7-6 CASSPRTGGDEKLFF
TRBJ2-5 TRBV7-2 CASSVSGGETQYF
TRBJ2-3 TRBV7-6 CASSYGQGATDTRYF
TRBJ2-2 TRBV20-1 CSARDTRGYTGELFF
TRBJ2-1 TRBV9 CASSPRGRGASPINEQFF
TRBJ1-2 TRBV9 CASNVVYLGQTLGGYTF
TRBJ1-1 TRBV6-2/TRBV6-3 CASSNGLSEAFF
TRBJ1-2 TRBV30 CAWSVRNSNYGYTF
TRBJ2-3 TRBV7-2 CASSLTTSGKDTQYF
TRBJ1-4 TRBV5-1 CASSSGGAGTNEKLFF
TRBJ1-6 TRBV6-6 CASGYGTENSPLHF
TRBJ2-1 TRBV6-2/TRBV6-3 CASSWSGGNNEQFF
TRBJ1-1 TRBV20-1 CSARLSNTEAFF
TRBJ1-2 TRBV5-4 CASSPYLGQGAGYTF
TRBJ2-6 TRBV15 CATSREQGATGANVRTF
TRBJ2-7 TRBV3-1 CASSLRARGHGYEQYF
TRBJ1-2 TRBV6-6 CASSNLAGLANYGYTF
TRBJ2-7 TRBV6-1 CASSVMTGPEQYF
TRBJ2-7 TRBV29-1 CSVWNLWGEQYF
TRBJ1-2 TRBV4-2 CASSQEDRVTGYIF
TRBJ2-3 TRBV25-1 CASSEQGLGTDTQYF
TRBJ2-7 TRBV28 CASRGRGNPYEQYF
TRBJ2-2 TRBV5-4 CASSLEPGADTGELFF
TRBJ2-2 TRBV6-2/TRBV6-3 CASSYLGTGELFF
TRBJ1-2 TRBV6-5 CASSWGQFYGYTF
TRBJ1-5 TRBV6-2/TRBV6-3 CASSYMRSDQPQHF
TRBJ2-5 TRBV10-3 CAIREGLAGLETQYF
TRBJ1-1 TRBV20-1 CSAQRGGEAFF
TRBJ2-7 TRBV2 CASSEATGGQYF
TRBJ2-3 TRBV12-3/TRBV12-4 CASSLSGSSTDAQYF
TRBJ2-7 TRBV29-1 CSVEPPGGHEQYF
TRBJ2-7 TRBV27 CASSLYDRAEQYF
TRBJ1-2 TRBV7-6 CASSLSGGYGYTF
TRBJ2-5 TRBV3-1 CASSQGGGTQYF
TRBJ2-1 TRBV7-5 CISVPEATGGLGSYNEQFF
TRBJ2-6 TRBV6-2/TRBV6-3 CASRPVGGANVLTF
TRBJ2-7 TRBV5-1 CASSLNTGPGYEQYF
TRBJ2-3 TRBV28 CASSVQGRSTDTQYF
TRBJ1-2 TRBV5-1 CASSLDGGAGYGYTF
TRBJ2-1 TRBV20-1 CSARSYSSSYNEQFF
TRBJ1-6 TRBV18 CASSPLGIDNSPLHF
TRBJ1-4 TRBV6-6 CASRGPATNEKLFF
TRBJ2-3 TRBV5-1 CASRGGAGTSGGETQYF
TRBJ1-6 TRBV29-1 CSVGSGRDSPLHF
TRBJ2-1 TRBV9 CASSLATSSYNEQFF
TRBJ2-5 TRBV11-2 CASSLVLRIYNEQYF
TRBJ2-5 TRBV20-1 CSASRTGDQTQYF